Shown below are 15 T cell receptor beta chains from a single sample sequenced in a study of CD8+ T cells in alopecia areata. The sequencing template was cDNA reverse transcribed from extracted RNA. Clones were sequenced by immunoSEQ multiplex PCR, and TCRdb holds only the in-frame ones, with some missing. The sample holds approximately 280,000 clones, about 62% seen once. Treatment noted: oral pan-JAK inhibitor, 5-10 mg twice daily. The specimen comprised CD4+ T cells sorted from blood, sampled at week 24, from a patient treated with tofacitinib. Source of these receptors: a human donor with alopecia areata.

The chain is built from TRBV28 and TRBJ2-7; D is perhaps TRBD2 (5 bases). V gave up 1 base and J gave up 0 bases, with 10 bases separating them. The V gene's germline CDR1 is MDHEN and CDR2 SYDVKM. This CDR3 has 15 residues. The CDR3 nucleotides are TGTGCCAGCAGTTTATCGGCGGGTGCCTCCTACGAGCAGTACTTC. Protein: CASSLSAGASYEQYF.

This clone was observed a single time. The V gene is TRBV6-5, the J gene TRBJ1-4; 9 nucleotides align to TRBD1. Trimming removed 6 bases from V and 5 bases from J; junction bases left unmatched: 1. CDR3 size: 13 residues. Germline V gene lookup returns CDR1 MNHEY and CDR2 SVGAGI. The CDR3 nucleotides read TGTGCCAGCAGGGGGACAGGGAATGAAAAACTGTTTTTT. It encodes CASRGTGNEKLFF.

DNA of the CDR3: TGTGCCAGCACTCCAGGGAGAAACATTCAGTACTTC. Residues: CASTPGRNIQYF. The rearrangement links TRBV28 to TRBJ2-4, with D perhaps given as TRBD1 or TRBD2 (5 bases each). There are 12 residues in the CDR3. CDR1 is MDHEN and CDR2 is SYDVKM in the germline V gene. V was trimmed by 7 bases and J by 6 bases, leaving 10 bases between them.

This sequence joins TRBV28 and TRBJ2-4, with a possible D match to TRBD1 (5 bases). The CDR3 runs 15 residues. Deletions cut 7 bases from V and 0 bases from J, with 13 bases between. Germline assignment: CDR1 MDHEN and CDR2 SYDVKM. DNA of the CDR3: TGTGCCAGCAACCCACAGGTCCTAGCCAAAAACATTCAGTACTTC. Encoded protein: CASNPQVLAKNIQYF. The full variable domain, with the rest looked up from reference TRBV28 and TRBJ2-4, is DVKVTQSSRYLVKRTGEKVFLECVQDMDHENMFWYRQDPGLGLRLIYFSYDVKMKEKGDIPEGYSVSREKKERFSLILESASTNQTSMYLCASNPQVLAKNIQYFGAGTRLSVL.

V gene TRBV7-2 combines with J gene TRBJ1-2; 7 nucleotides match TRBD1. The CDR3 is 16 residues long. The trim removed 5 bases at V and 5 bases at J, leaving 14 bases unmatched. Germline loops: CDR1 SGHTA, CDR2 FQGNSA. CDR3 DNA sequence: TGTGCCAGCAGCCCCGGGACAGTGTCGGGCTTTTATGGCTACACCTTC. This translates into CASSPGTVSGFYGYTF.

This chain joins TRBV27 and TRBJ1-6; 7 bases match TRBD1. Germline CDR1 reads MNHEY; CDR2 reads SMNVEV (reference sequence). Trimming cost V 5 bases and J 11 bases; bases outside gene matches: 12. The length of the CDR3 is 15 residues. The CDR3 sequence is CASSRQGAEGPPLHF. As DNA, the CDR3 is TGTGCCAGCAGTCGACAGGGAGCCGAGGGGCCACCCCTCCACTTT.

The chain has TRBV19 and TRBJ2-5; the match to TRBD1 covers 7 bases. J was trimmed by 7 bases and V by 5 bases; bases with no gene match: 10. Germline V gene data show CDR1 as LNHDA and CDR2 as SQIVND (reference sequence). The CDR3 runs to 14 residues. The CDR3: CASSSGTATGTQYF. For the CDR3, the DNA is TGTGCCAGTAGTTCAGGGACAGCGACCGGGACCCAGTACTTC.

The chain employs TRBV15 and TRBJ2-4, with a tentative D call TRBD1 (6 bases). The CDR3 has 14 residues. V lost 0 bases and J lost 8, with 11 bases in between. Germline V gives CDR1 LNHNV, CDR2 YYDKDF (reference sequence). The CDR3 sequence: CATSRDRGADIQYF. CDR3 sequence (DNA): TGTGCCACCAGCAGAGACAGGGGAGCGGACATTCAGTACTTC.

This chain links TRBV7-8 with TRBJ2-7; D may correspond to TRBD1 or TRBD2 (5 bases each). V was pared by 5 bases and J by 2 bases, with 22 bases between. Per germline, CDR1 SGHVS and CDR2 FQNEAQ. This CDR3 is built from 17 residues. This CDR3 is CASSASGRVRGAYEQYF. The CDR3 coding sequence is TGTGCCAGCAGCGCATCAGGGAGAGTACGAGGAGCCTACGAGCAGTACTTC.

The rearrangement uses TRBV7-2 and TRBJ1-2, with 10 nucleotides matching TRBD1. The CDR3 length is 17 residues. Trimming took 0 bases from V and 4 from J; bases not matched to a gene: 8. Germline V gene sequence: CDR1 SGHTA, CDR2 FQGNSA. CDR3 sequence (DNA): TGTGCCAGCAGCTTAGCGCTATGGGGACAGGGGTCCTATGGCTACACCTTC. Translation: CASSLALWGQGSYGYTF.

This clone has ten or more counts. Within the sample, other DNA sequences also encode this same CDR3. The J gene is TRBJ2-2, the V gene TRBV29-1; D may be TRBD2 (6 bases). Looked up from germline, CDR1 is SQVTM and CDR2 is ANQGSEA. The CDR3 has 13 residues. Trimming shortened V by 3 bases and J by 2 bases, and 7 bases separated the two germline ends. The CDR3 nucleotides read TGCAGCGTTGACGGGGGAAACACCGGGGAGCTGTTTTTT. Translated: CSVDGGNTGELFF.

The chain carries TRBV25-1 and TRBJ2-7, with a weak D call TRBD1 (6 bases). The V end was cut by 6 bases, the J end by 0 bases, with 9 bases between. Germline-derived CDR1 and CDR2 are MGHDK and SYGVNS. The CDR3 extends over 13 amino acids. The CDR3 region has the DNA TGTGCCAGCAGCGACAGGAGCTCCTACGAGCAGTACTTC. Protein: CASSDRSSYEQYF.

This chain joins TRBV7-9 and TRBJ1-5, with 7 bases identical to TRBD1. The V segment lost 2 bases and the J segment 4 bases; nucleotides outside the gene matches: 8. In germline, CDR1 is SEHNR, CDR2 FQNEAQ (reference sequence). The CDR3 has 16 amino acids. CDR3 DNA: TGTGCCAGCAGCTTAATGGCTACAGGGGTAAATCAGCCCCAGCATTTT. This translates into CASSLMATGVNQPQHF.

This chain links TRBV2 with TRBJ2-5; no definite D call. The CDR3 is made up of 13 amino acids. CDR1 and CDR2 from the germline V gene are SNHLY and FYNNEI. Trimming removed 6 bases at V and 2 bases at J, with 10 bases between. The CDR3 DNA reads as TGTGCCAGCAGGACACTTCAACAAGAGACCCAGTACTTC. Translation gives CASRTLQQETQYF.

The chain has TRBV30 and TRBJ1-1; D remains unclear. This CDR3 region has 15 residues. V lost 2 bases to trimming and J lost 1 base, with 14 bases between them. Germline lookup yields CDR1 GTSNPN and CDR2 SVGIG (reference sequence). Here the CDR3 DNA reads TGTGCCTGGAGTCCCCCGACCTTCCAGAACACTGAAGCTTTCTTT. Translation: CAWSPPTFQNTEAFF.